This passage covers 4 T cell receptor beta chains from one sample sequenced in a study of T cells after yellow fever vaccination. TCRdb reanalysed the 5' RACE reads using MiXCR and keeps one entry per CDR3 protein. The sample has approximately 350,000 distinct CDR3 sequences, around a tenth seen once. Here the sequenced sample was PBMCs, taken on the day of the first yellow fever vaccination. The receptors were gathered from a man between 18 and 35 years old who received the YFV17D yellow fever vaccine.

The chain carries TRBV7-2 and TRBJ1-4; D is uncertain. The CDR3 has 13 amino acids. Trimming left V 5 bases short and J 6 bases short, with 10 bases between. CDR1 and CDR2 (germline): SGHTA, FQGNSA. The CDR3 DNA sequence: TGTGCCAGCAGCAGGGTACGGGATGAAAAACTGTTTTTT. Residues: CASSRVRDEKLFF.

This clonotype showed up just a few times. This chain connects TRBV4-2 to TRBJ2-5, with a tentative D call TRBD2 (5 bases). The V gene lost 4 bases and the J gene lost 5 bases, with 20 bases spanning the gap. CDR1 LGHNA and CDR2 YNFKEQ come from the germline V gene. This CDR3 is built from 16 residues. CDR3 DNA sequence: TGTGCCAGCAGCCCGGCGGGCGACCAAGCTGGGGAGACCCAGTACTTC. Protein: CASSPAGDQAGETQYF.

This clonotype was observed at least ten times. The chain recombines TRBV12-3 or TRBV12-4 with TRBJ1-1; D call uncertain. The length of the CDR3 is 11 residues. Between the trimmed V and J ends, which lost 5 bases and 3 bases, there was a span of 4 bases. CDR3: CASSVDTEAFF. The CDR3 coding sequence is TGTGCCAGCAGTGTGGACACTGAAGCTTTCTTT.

This clonotype has only a few counts. This chain joins TRBV9 and TRBJ1-1; the D is unclear. The CDR3 length is 12 residues. Germline values: CDR1 SGDLS, CDR2 YYNGEE. V was pared by 4 bases and J by 10 bases, with 14 bases between. Written as DNA, the CDR3 is TGTGCCAGCAGCCTTAACGAGGAGGGAGCTTTCTTT. As protein: CASSLNEEGAFF.